The clone carrying this T cell receptor beta chain was picked up many times. The V gene end was trimmed by 10 bases and the J gene end by 7 bases; junction bases not matched to a gene: 10. Germline assignment: CDR1 SNHLY and CDR2 FYNNEI. The CDR3 is made up of 13 amino acids. These data are taken from a study of T cells in Graves' hyperthyroidism and ophthalmopathy. Amplification yielded TCR beta CDR3 regions, with RNA transcripts as the source. In the first-round RT-PCR of the TCR CDR3, the HTBI primer set was used. In TCRdb, the multiplex PCR reads were re-called with MiXCR into one record per CDR3 protein. The sample includes hundreds of thousands of distinct CDR3 sequences, more than 11% of them seen just once.

Sequenced input: blood. This sequence joins TRBV2 and TRBJ1-5; 7 positions match TRBD1. This sequence was found in a woman aged 25 to 45 with Graves' hyperthyroidism. CDR3 sequence: CATTPGGGQPQHF. DNA of the CDR3: TGTGCCACCACCCCAGGGGGTGGGCAGCCCCAGCATTTT.